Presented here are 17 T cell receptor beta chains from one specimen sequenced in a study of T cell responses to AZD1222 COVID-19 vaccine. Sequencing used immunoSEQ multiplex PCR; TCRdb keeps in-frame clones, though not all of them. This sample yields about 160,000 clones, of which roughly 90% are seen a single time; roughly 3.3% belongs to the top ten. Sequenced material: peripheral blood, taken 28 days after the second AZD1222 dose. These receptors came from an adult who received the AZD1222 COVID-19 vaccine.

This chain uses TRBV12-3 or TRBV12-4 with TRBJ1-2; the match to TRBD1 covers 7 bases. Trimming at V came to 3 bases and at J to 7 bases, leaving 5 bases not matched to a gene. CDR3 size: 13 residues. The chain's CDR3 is CASSLTGWSGYTF. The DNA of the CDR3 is TGTGCCAGCAGTTTGACAGGGTGGTCTGGCTACACCTTC.

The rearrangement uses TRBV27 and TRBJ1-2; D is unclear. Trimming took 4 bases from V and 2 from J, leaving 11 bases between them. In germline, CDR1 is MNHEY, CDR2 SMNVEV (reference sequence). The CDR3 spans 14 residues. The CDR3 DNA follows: TGTGCCAGCAGTTCCGGGAGTGGGAACTATGGCTACACCTTC. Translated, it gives CASSSGSGNYGYTF.

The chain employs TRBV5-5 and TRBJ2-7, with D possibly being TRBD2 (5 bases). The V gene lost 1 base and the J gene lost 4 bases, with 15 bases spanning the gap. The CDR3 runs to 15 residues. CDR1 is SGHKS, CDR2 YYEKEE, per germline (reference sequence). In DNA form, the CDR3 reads TGTGCCAGCAGCTTGCAAGTAGGAGGTAGTTACGAGCAGTACTTC. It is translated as CASSLQVGGSYEQYF.

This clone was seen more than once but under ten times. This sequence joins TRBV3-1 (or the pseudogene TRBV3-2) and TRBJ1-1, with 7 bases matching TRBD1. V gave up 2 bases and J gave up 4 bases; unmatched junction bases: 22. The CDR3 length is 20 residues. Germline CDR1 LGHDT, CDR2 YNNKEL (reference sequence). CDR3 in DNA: TGTGCCAGCAGCCAACTCTCACGGGACAGCCTGAACCCCTTCGGCACTGAAGCTTTCTTT. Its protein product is CASSQLSRDSLNPFGTEAFF.

CDR3 DNA: TGTGCCAGCTCACCGAGGACGGGGGACTACAATGAGCAGTTCTTC. Translating gives CASSPRTGDYNEQFF. This sequence joins TRBV18 and TRBJ2-1; D perhaps matches TRBD2 (6 bases). Trimming shortened V by 3 bases and J by 3 bases, and 12 bases separated the two germline ends. The length of the CDR3 is 15 residues. CDR1 is KGHSH, CDR2 LQKENI, per germline.

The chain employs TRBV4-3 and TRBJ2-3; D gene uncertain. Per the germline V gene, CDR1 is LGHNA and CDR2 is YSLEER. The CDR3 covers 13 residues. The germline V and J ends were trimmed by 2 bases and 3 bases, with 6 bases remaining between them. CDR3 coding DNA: TGCGCCAGCAGCCAATTGACTACAGATACGCAGTATTTT. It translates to CASSQLTTDTQYF.

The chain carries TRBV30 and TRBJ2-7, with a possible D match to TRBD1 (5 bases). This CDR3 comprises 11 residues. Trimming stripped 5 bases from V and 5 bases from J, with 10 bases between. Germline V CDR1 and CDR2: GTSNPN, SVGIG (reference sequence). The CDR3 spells CAWDQGHEQYF. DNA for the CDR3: TGTGCCTGGGACCAGGGCCACGAGCAGTACTTC.

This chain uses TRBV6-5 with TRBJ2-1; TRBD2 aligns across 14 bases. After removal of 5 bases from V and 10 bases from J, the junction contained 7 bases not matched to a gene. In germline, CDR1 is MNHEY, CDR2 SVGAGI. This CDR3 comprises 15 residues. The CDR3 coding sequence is TGTGCCAGCAGTACAGGACTAGCGGGAGGAGGCGAGCAGTTCTTC. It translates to CASSTGLAGGGEQFF.

The DNA for the CDR3 is TGTGCCAGCAGCTTAGTGGTCAGGTTGGCGGGGGAGGCCACAGATACGCAGTATTTT. Translating it yields CASSLVVRLAGEATDTQYF. The chain recombines TRBV7-9 with TRBJ2-3; 7 bases are shared with TRBD2. This CDR3 spans 19 amino acids. Germline CDR1 SEHNR, CDR2 FQNEAQ (reference sequence). With 1 base clipped from V and 2 bases from J, the junction kept 15 bases outside the gene matches.

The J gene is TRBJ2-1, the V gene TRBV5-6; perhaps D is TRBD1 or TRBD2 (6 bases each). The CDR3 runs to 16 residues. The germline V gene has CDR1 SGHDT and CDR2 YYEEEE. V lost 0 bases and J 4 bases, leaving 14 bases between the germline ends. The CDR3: CASSLGQGTQYNEQFF. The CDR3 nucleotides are TGTGCCAGCAGCTTGGGGCAGGGGACTCAATACAATGAGCAGTTCTTC. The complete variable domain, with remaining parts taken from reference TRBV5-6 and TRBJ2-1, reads DAGVTQSPTHLIKTRGQQVTLRCSPKSGHDTVSWYQQALGQGPQFIFQYYEEEERQRGNFPDRFSGHQFPNYSSELNVNALLLGDSALYLCASSLGQGTQYNEQFFGPGTRLTVL.

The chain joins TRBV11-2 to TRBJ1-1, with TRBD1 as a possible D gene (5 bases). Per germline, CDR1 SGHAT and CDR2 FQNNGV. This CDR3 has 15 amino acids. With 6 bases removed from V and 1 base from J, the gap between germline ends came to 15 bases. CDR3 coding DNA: TGTGCCAGCAGATTACCGAGACAGTGGAACACTGAAGCTTTCTTT. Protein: CASRLPRQWNTEAFF.

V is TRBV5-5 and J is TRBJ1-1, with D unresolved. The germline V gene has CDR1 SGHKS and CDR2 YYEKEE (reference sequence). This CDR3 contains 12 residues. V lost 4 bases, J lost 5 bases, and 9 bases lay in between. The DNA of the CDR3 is TGTGCCAGCAGCCATGGGAGGACTGAAGCTTTCTTT. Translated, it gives CASSHGRTEAFF.

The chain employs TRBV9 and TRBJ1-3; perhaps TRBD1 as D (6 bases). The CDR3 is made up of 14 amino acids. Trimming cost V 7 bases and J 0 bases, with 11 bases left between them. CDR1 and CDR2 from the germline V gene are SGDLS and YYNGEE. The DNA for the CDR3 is TGTGCCAGCGGACCGGACAGCTCTGGAAACACCATATATTTT. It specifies CASGPDSSGNTIYF.

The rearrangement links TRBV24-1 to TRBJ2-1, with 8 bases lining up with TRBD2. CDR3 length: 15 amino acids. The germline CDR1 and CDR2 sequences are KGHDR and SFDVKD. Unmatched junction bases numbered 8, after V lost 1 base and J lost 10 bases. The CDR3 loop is CATSDFRLAGGEQFF. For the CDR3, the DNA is TGTGCCACCAGTGATTTTCGGCTAGCGGGCGGGGAGCAGTTCTTC.

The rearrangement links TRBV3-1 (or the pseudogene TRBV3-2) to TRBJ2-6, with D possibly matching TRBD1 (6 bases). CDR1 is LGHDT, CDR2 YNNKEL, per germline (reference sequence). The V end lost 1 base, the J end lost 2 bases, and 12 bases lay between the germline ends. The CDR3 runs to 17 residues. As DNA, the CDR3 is TGTGCCAGCAGCCAAGCTGGACAGATCGCTGGGGCCAACGTCCTGACTTTC. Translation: CASSQAGQIAGANVLTF.

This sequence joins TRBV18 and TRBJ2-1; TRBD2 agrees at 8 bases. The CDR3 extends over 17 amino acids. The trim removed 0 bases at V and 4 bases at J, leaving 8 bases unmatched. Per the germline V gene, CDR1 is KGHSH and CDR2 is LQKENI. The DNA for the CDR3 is TGTGCCAGCTCACCACCGAAGGGAAGCGGGAGTTACAATGAGCAGTTCTTC. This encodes CASSPPKGSGSYNEQFF.

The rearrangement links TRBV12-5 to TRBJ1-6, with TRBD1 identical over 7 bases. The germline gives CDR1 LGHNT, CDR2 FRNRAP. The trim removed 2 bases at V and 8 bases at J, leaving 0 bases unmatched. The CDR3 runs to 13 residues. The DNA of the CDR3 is TGTGCTAGTGGTTTGCAGGGGGATTCACCCCTCCACTTT. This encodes CASGLQGDSPLHF.